This entry features one T cell receptor beta chain sequence. Mismatch with germline at one junction end may stem from a read error. A second about 6 to 11 cycle PCR used barcoded and J-beta primers. TCRdb reprocessed the 5' RACE reads with MiXCR, giving one entry per CDR3 protein. The data hold 1.5 million to 1.8 million distinct CDR3 sequences, with approximately 42% observed a single time. This entry belongs to a study of blood T cells in healthy people across ages. Germline CDR1 and CDR2: SGHTA and FQGNSA. CDR3 size: 16 residues. This chain joins TRBV7-2 and TRBJ1-5, with D tentatively TRBD1 (5 bases). The sequencing input was blood. The TCR sequence derives from a young woman in good health. The CDR3 reads CASSPRGPRPNQPLHF. CDR3 in DNA: TGTGCCAGCAGCCCAAGGGGTCCCCGGCCCAATCAGCCCCTGCATTTT.